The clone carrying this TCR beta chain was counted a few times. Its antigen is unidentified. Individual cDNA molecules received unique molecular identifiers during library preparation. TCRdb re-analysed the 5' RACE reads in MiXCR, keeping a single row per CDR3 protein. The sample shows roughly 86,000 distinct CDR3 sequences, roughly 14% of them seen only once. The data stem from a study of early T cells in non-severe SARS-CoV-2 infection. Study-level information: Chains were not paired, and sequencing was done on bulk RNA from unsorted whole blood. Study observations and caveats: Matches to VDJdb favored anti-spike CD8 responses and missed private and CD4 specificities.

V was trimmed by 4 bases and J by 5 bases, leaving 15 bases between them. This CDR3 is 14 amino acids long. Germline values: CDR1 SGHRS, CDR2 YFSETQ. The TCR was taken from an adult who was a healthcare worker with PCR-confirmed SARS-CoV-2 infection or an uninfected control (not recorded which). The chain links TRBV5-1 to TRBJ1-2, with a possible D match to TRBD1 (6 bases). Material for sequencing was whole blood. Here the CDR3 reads CASSNSGTPYGYTF. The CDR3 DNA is TGCGCCAGCAGCAATTCCGGGACACCTTATGGCTACACCTTC.